One and the same sample provided the 30 T cell receptor beta chains below, sequenced in a study of blood T cell repertoires in COVID-19. Measured with immunoSEQ multiplex PCR; TCRdb has only the in-frame clones, and not every one. The table includes about 270,000 clones, around nine tenths detected once. Sequenced input: peripheral blood. The receptors originated from a middle-aged man with active or convalescent COVID-19.

The chain is built from TRBV13 and TRBJ2-5; tentative D call: TRBD2 (5 bases). Trimming stripped 6 bases from V and 4 bases from J, with 15 bases between. CDR3 length: 14 residues. The germline CDR1 and CDR2 sequences are PRHDT and FYEKMQ (reference sequence). As DNA, the CDR3 is TGTGCCAGCAGTCCGGCGGACTCACTAGAGACCCAGTACTTC. Its translation is CASSPADSLETQYF.

The table lists this clone with a few counts. V gene TRBV5-8 combines with J gene TRBJ2-7; TRBD2 might be the D (5 bases). V lost 0 bases, J lost 9 bases, and 7 bases lay in between. There are 11 residues in the CDR3. CDR1 is SGHTS, CDR2 YDEGEE, per germline. The DNA for the CDR3 is TGTGCCAGCAGCTTGGTCGGGGTGCAGTACTTC. Its translation: CASSLVGVQYF.

This chain links TRBV10-3 with TRBJ2-4, with a weak D call TRBD2 (6 bases). Looked up from germline, CDR1 is ENHRY and CDR2 is SYGVKD. Deletions cut 0 bases from V and 0 bases from J, with 12 bases between. This CDR3 region has 17 residues. In nucleotides, the CDR3 is TGTGCCATCAGTGAGTCGGTGGGGGGACTAGCCAAAAACATTCAGTACTTC. Residues: CAISESVGGLAKNIQYF.

This clone was detected only a few times. The V and J genes are TRBV27 and TRBJ1-2, with a weak D call TRBD1 (5 bases). CDR1 is MNHEY and CDR2 is SMNVEV in the germline V gene (reference sequence). The CDR3 runs 13 residues. V was shortened by 5 bases and J by 8 bases, with 15 bases between the two germline ends. CDR3 sequence: CASSKPRTIGYTF. CDR3 coding DNA: TGTGCCAGCAGTAAACCCCGGACAATAGGCTACACCTTC.

The CDR3 DNA is TGTGCCAGCAGGGACCATACAGGGGTAAGAACTGAAGCTTTCTTT. Translation gives CASRDHTGVRTEAFF. The chain combines TRBV6-5 with TRBJ1-1; 7 positions agree with TRBD1. J gave up 5 bases and V 6 bases, and 12 bases lay outside the gene matches. The CDR3 has 15 amino acids. Per germline, CDR1 MNHEY and CDR2 SVGAGI.

The chain has TRBV6-5 and TRBJ2-7, with 9 bases that match TRBD1. The CDR3 extends over 15 amino acids. The germline V gene has CDR1 MNHEY and CDR2 SVGAGI. Trimming cost V 6 bases and J 4 bases; bases outside gene matches: 10. The CDR3 reads CASSGSGQGSYEQYF. The CDR3 region has the DNA TGTGCCAGCAGCGGAAGCGGACAGGGGTCGTACGAGCAGTACTTC.

This clone was found once. The chain has TRBV7-7 and TRBJ2-7; D is perhaps TRBD1 (5 bases). Germline CDR1 reads SSHAT; CDR2 reads FNYEAQ (reference sequence). The CDR3 consists of 15 residues. V was trimmed by 7 bases and J by 3 bases, leaving 19 bases between them. CDR3 DNA: TGTGCCAGCACCCACATGGTCAGGACAAGCTACGAGCAGTACTTC. Residues: CASTHMVRTSYEQYF.

The table lists this clone with a few counts. This chain joins TRBV4-1 and TRBJ1-5, with D perhaps matching TRBD1 (6 bases). Trimming pared 4 bases from V and 9 bases from J, leaving 19 bases between. The germline CDR1 and CDR2 sequences are MGHRA and YSYEKL. This CDR3 is 15 amino acids long. The CDR3 region has the DNA TGCGCCAGCAGCCTAGCAGGACAGTCCGAAGGGCCCCAGCATTTT. It is translated as CASSLAGQSEGPQHF.

The V gene is TRBV14, the J gene TRBJ2-7, with D perhaps TRBD2 (5 bases). This CDR3 has 15 residues. Germline loops: CDR1 SGHDN, CDR2 FVKESK. V lost 0 bases and J 3 bases, leaving 12 bases between the germline ends. Here the CDR3 DNA reads TGTGCCAGCAGCCAAGAGGGTCGAGGGATCTACGAGCAGTACTTC. This sequence encodes CASSQEGRGIYEQYF.

The chain combines TRBV5-1 with TRBJ1-6, with D maybe TRBD1 (6 bases). Germline CDR1 SGHRS, CDR2 YFSETQ. Trimming removed 0 bases from V and 4 bases from J, with 11 bases in between. The CDR3 runs 16 residues. The CDR3 reads CASSLVGGRYNSPLHF. In DNA form, the CDR3 reads TGCGCCAGCAGCTTGGTTGGGGGCAGGTATAATTCACCCCTCCACTTT.

J is TRBJ2-5 and V is TRBV11-2; D perhaps matches TRBD1 (5 bases). CDR3 length equals 17 residues. CDR1 and CDR2 from the germline V gene are SGHAT and FQNNGV. V was cut by 0 bases and J by 3 bases, with 17 bases left in between. CDR3 protein: CASSLDGRAFSEETQYF. In nucleotides, the CDR3 is TGTGCCAGCAGCTTAGATGGCAGGGCTTTTTCCGAAGAGACCCAGTACTTC. The full variable domain, in which reference TRBV11-2 and TRBJ2-5 provide the parts outside the CDR3, is EAGVAQSPRYKIIEKRQSVAFWCNPISGHATLYWYQQILGQGPKLLIQFQNNGVVDDSQLPKDRFSAERLKGVDSTLKIQPAKLEDSAVYLCASSLDGRAFSEETQYFGPGTRLLVL.

The chain uses TRBV11-2 and TRBJ2-3; 15 bases map to TRBD2. This CDR3 region has 17 residues. With V trimmed by 5 bases and J by 1 base, 4 bases remained unmatched. CDR1 SGHAT and CDR2 FQNNGV come from the germline V gene. CDR3 coding DNA: TGTGCCAGCAGCCTCAGGACTAGCGGGAGGGGCACAGATACGCAGTATTTT. Its translation is CASSLRTSGRGTDTQYF. Full variable domain (missing parts from reference TRBV11-2 and TRBJ2-3): EAGVAQSPRYKIIEKRQSVAFWCNPISGHATLYWYQQILGQGPKLLIQFQNNGVVDDSQLPKDRFSAERLKGVDSTLKIQPAKLEDSAVYLCASSLRTSGRGTDTQYFGPGTRLTVL.

The rearrangement links TRBV5-6 to TRBJ1-5; TRBD1 might be the D (6 bases). This CDR3 comprises 14 residues. CDR1 is SGHDT, CDR2 YYEEEE, per germline. V lost 2 bases and J lost 6, with 12 bases in between. The CDR3 nucleotides are TGTGCCAGCAGCTTCAACAGGGACGGTCAGCCCCAGCATTTT. This codes for CASSFNRDGQPQHF.

This clone was seen just once. The chain joins TRBV14 to TRBJ1-4; 9 bases agree with TRBD1. The V gene end was trimmed by 3 bases and the J gene end by 10 bases; junction bases not matched to a gene: 6. This CDR3 is 14 amino acids long. Germline V gene data show CDR1 as SGHDN and CDR2 as FVKESK. The CDR3 DNA is TGTGCCAGCAGCCAGAGGACAGGGGTTAGAAAACTGTTTTTT. Its protein is CASSQRTGVRKLFF.

This clone showed up just once. The rearrangement joins TRBV9 to TRBJ2-7, with D maybe TRBD2 (7 bases). The germline V gene encodes CDR1 SGDLS and CDR2 YYNGEE. This CDR3 is built from 15 residues. V shed 1 base and J shed 7 bases, with 18 bases lying between them. The CDR3 protein is CASSVSGGAPGEQYF. The CDR3 DNA is TGTGCCAGCAGCGTATCGGGGGGCGCCCCGGGGGAGCAGTACTTC.

Only one count was recorded for this clone. The chain links TRBV5-1 to TRBJ1-1, with a possible D match to TRBD1 (5 bases). Per the germline V gene, CDR1 is SGHRS and CDR2 is YFSETQ. This CDR3 spans 13 amino acids. Trimming stripped 2 bases from V and 7 bases from J, with 12 bases between. The CDR3 bases are TGCGCCAGCAGCTTTGGGGCAGCCCGTGAAGCTTTCTTT. Translated, it gives CASSFGAAREAFF.

In its sample, this clone was seen a few times. The V and J genes are TRBV3-1 (or the pseudogene TRBV3-2) and TRBJ1-6; D is unclear. This CDR3 is 15 amino acids long. The ends were cut back, 4 bases at V and 3 bases at J, with 10 bases in the middle. CDR1 LGHDT and CDR2 YNNKEL come from the germline V gene (reference sequence). CDR3 nucleotide sequence: TGTGCCAGCAGCCCCGTTGGAGGCTATAATTCACCCCTCCACTTT. It encodes CASSPVGGYNSPLHF.

The chain uses TRBV9 and TRBJ2-2; D is perhaps TRBD1 (6 bases). The V gene's germline CDR1 is SGDLS and CDR2 YYNGEE. Trimming pared 4 bases from V and 6 bases from J, leaving 10 bases between. This CDR3 is built from 13 residues. CDR3 coding DNA: TGTGCCAGCAGCCCAACAGGGTCCGGGGAGCTGTTTTTT. Protein: CASSPTGSGELFF.

The V call is TRBV4-1, the J call TRBJ2-4; D is perhaps TRBD1 (6 bases). This CDR3 contains 15 residues. V gave up 3 bases and J gave up 6 bases, with 15 bases separating them. Germline V lookup: CDR1 MGHRA, CDR2 YSYEKL. The CDR3 loop reads CASSHSDQGLNIQYF. The CDR3 bases are TGCGCCAGCAGCCACTCAGACCAGGGGCTAAACATTCAGTACTTC.

This chain uses TRBV10-3 with TRBJ2-7; D is perhaps TRBD2 (6 bases). The V end lost 6 bases, the J end lost 6 bases, and 21 bases lay between the germline ends. From germline, CDR1 is ENHRY and CDR2 SYGVKD. The CDR3 totals 15 residues. CDR3 nucleotides: TGTGCCATCAGCCCGTGGGACGGCGTGGGGGGCGAGCAGTACTTC. Residues: CAISPWDGVGGEQYF.

The chain is built from TRBV5-4 and TRBJ2-5; D might be TRBD2 (6 bases). Per the germline V gene, CDR1 is SGHNT and CDR2 is YYREEE (reference sequence). This CDR3 comprises 15 residues. Trimming removed 0 bases from V and 2 bases from J, with 11 bases in between. CDR3 DNA: TGTGCCAGCAGCTTGGGTCAGGGACTTCAAGAGACCCAGTACTTC. Its protein is CASSLGQGLQETQYF.

J is TRBJ1-2 and V is TRBV5-6; possible D gene TRBD1, 6 bases. Germline V lookup: CDR1 SGHDT, CDR2 YYEEEE. The CDR3 has 15 amino acids. The V gene lost 2 bases and the J gene lost 4 bases, with 15 bases spanning the gap. DNA of the CDR3: TGTGCCAGCAGCTTAAAGGGGGGGACCGTCTATGGCTACACCTTC. It specifies CASSLKGGTVYGYTF.

The gene calls are TRBV10-2 and TRBJ2-5, with D perhaps TRBD1 (6 bases). Trimming cost V 6 bases and J 4 bases, with 9 bases left between them. This CDR3 contains 12 residues. The germline V gene encodes CDR1 WSHSY and CDR2 SAAADI. The CDR3 bases are TGCGCCAGCAGGCAGGGGTCAGAGACCCAGTACTTC. Translation: CASRQGSETQYF.

The chain combines TRBV6-5 with TRBJ1-2; 8 nucleotides match TRBD1. The V gene end was trimmed by 8 bases and the J gene end by 4 bases; junction bases not matched to a gene: 9. This CDR3 region has 14 residues. Germline CDR1 is MNHEY and CDR2 is SVGAGI. CDR3 in amino acids: CASRGQGGSYGYTF. The CDR3, as DNA: TGTGCCAGCCGCGGACAGGGCGGATCCTATGGCTACACCTTC.

The chain has TRBV9 and TRBJ1-1; 7 bases are shared with TRBD1. Germline loops: CDR1 SGDLS, CDR2 YYNGEE. The J segment lost 4 bases and the V segment lost 3 bases, leaving 12 bases of the junction unmatched. This CDR3 contains 16 residues. The CDR3 nucleotides are TGTGCCAGCAGCGCAGTAGGATATACAGGGGCCACTGAAGCTTTCTTT. Amino acid sequence: CASSAVGYTGATEAFF.

This chain uses TRBV9 with TRBJ1-2; D is unresolved. The CDR3 totals 15 residues. V was trimmed by 0 bases and J by 3 bases, leaving 12 bases between them. The germline V gene has CDR1 SGDLS and CDR2 YYNGEE. The CDR3 DNA reads as TGTGCCAGCAGCGTAGCCGTATCCTCCTACTATGGCTACACCTTC. Its translation is CASSVAVSSYYGYTF.

The chain carries TRBV24-1 and TRBJ1-1; D not certain. The germline gives CDR1 KGHDR, CDR2 SFDVKD. The CDR3 runs to 13 residues. V lost 9 bases, J lost 1 base, and 11 bases lay in between. The CDR3 DNA reads as TGTGCCACCCGTGCTTTCTGGAACACTGAAGCTTTCTTT. It codes for CATRAFWNTEAFF.

The J gene is TRBJ1-1, the V gene TRBV10-2; maybe TRBD1 (6 bases). Deletions cut 6 bases from V and 9 bases from J, with 14 bases between. In germline, CDR1 is WSHSY, CDR2 SAAADI. The CDR3 totals 12 residues. DNA for the CDR3: TGCGCCAGCAGCCACACAGGGTCTCAAGCTTTCTTT. This translates into CASSHTGSQAFF.

CDR3 region: CASSFSGISGNTIYF. The CDR3 DNA reads as TGTGCCAGCAGTTTTTCAGGCATCTCTGGAAACACCATATATTTT. V is TRBV28 and J is TRBJ1-3; D is undetermined. This CDR3 contains 15 residues. V shed 3 bases and J shed 0 bases, with 9 bases lying between them. Per the germline V gene, CDR1 is MDHEN and CDR2 is SYDVKM. Looking up the rest from reference TRBV28 and TRBJ1-3 gives the full variable domain: DVKVTQSSRYLVKRTGEKVFLECVQDMDHENMFWYRQDPGLGLRLIYFSYDVKMKEKGDIPEGYSVSREKKERFSLILESASTNQTSMYLCASSFSGISGNTIYFGEGSWLTVV.

This clone was seen only once. The chain is built from TRBV5-4 and TRBJ2-1, with D perhaps TRBD2 (6 bases). This CDR3 has 15 residues. V was pared by 2 bases and J by 6 bases, with 15 bases between. From germline, CDR1 is SGHNT and CDR2 YYREEE (reference sequence). CDR3 DNA: TGTGCCAGCAGCTTTGAATCCTGGGGAGGCAATGAGCAGTTCTTC. Amino acids: CASSFESWGGNEQFF. Filled out from reference TRBV5-4 and TRBJ2-1, the complete variable domain reads ETGVTQSPTHLIKTRGQQVTLRCSSQSGHNTVSWYQQALGQGPQFIFQYYREEENGRGNFPPRFSGLQFPNYSSELNVNALELDDSALYLCASSFESWGGNEQFFGPGTRLTVL.